The clone carrying this TCR beta chain was detected only a few times. The antigen is not known. This specimen belongs to a study of CD8 T cells in Susac syndrome. Blood CD8+ and CD4+ T cells underwent high-throughput TCR beta sequencing. The study used treatment-naive patients who had stable or active relapsing-remitting disease as multiple sclerosis controls. When the RNA was reverse transcribed, random hexamers were used with an input of 0.5 to 1 ug. The immunoSEQ assay covered 54 Vbeta and 13 Jbeta segments for CDR3. TCRdb reanalysed the immunoSEQ multiplex PCR reads using MiXCR and keeps one entry per CDR3 protein. The sample has fewer than 350,000 distinct CDR3 sequences; approximately 90% are singletons. Findings and limits, study-wide: The study admitted that it had a relatively small number of individuals in its TCR sequencing and HLA analysis.

V was cut by 2 bases and J by 2 bases, with 7 bases left in between. This CDR3 is built from 13 residues. Germline values: CDR1 MNHEY, CDR2 SMNVEV (reference sequence). The sequence was obtained from a human donor with multiple sclerosis. Sequenced sample: CD8+ T cells from PBMCs. The chain recombines TRBV27 with TRBJ2-7; D gene uncertain. The CDR3, as DNA: TGTGCCAGCAGTTTAAACAGCCCCTACGAGCAGTACTTC. This encodes CASSLNSPYEQYF.